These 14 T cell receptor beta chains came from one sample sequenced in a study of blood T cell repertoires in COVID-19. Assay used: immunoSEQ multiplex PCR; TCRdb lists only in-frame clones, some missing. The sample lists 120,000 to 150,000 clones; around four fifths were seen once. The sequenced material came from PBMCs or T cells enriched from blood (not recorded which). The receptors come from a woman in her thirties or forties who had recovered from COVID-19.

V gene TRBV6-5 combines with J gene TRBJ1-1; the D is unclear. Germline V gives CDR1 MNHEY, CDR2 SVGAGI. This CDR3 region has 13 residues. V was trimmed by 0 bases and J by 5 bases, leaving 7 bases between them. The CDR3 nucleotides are TGTGCCAGCAGTTACTCCGGGGAGACTGAAGCTTTCTTT. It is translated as CASSYSGETEAFF.

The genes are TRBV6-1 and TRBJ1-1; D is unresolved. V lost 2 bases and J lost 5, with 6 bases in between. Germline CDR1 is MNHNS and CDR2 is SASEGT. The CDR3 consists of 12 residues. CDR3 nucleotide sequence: TGTGCCAGCAGTGAACGAGGGACTGAAGCTTTCTTT. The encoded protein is CASSERGTEAFF.

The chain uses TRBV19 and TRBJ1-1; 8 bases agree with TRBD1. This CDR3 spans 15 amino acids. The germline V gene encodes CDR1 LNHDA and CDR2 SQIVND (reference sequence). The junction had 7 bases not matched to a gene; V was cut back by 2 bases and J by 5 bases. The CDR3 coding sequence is TGTGCCAGTAGTATAATGGGCAGGGGGCTGACTGAAGCTTTCTTT. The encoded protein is CASSIMGRGLTEAFF.

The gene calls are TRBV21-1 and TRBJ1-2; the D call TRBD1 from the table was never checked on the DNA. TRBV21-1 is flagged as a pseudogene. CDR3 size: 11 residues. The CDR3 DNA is TGTGCCAGCAGCAGAGGGGGCAAGGGAACCTTC. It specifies CASSRGGKGTF.

CDR3 sequence reads: CASSSLAGVPYEQYF. CDR3 DNA sequence: TGTGCCAGCAGCTCCCTAGCGGGGGTACCCTACGAGCAGTACTTC. V gene TRBV5-6 combines with J gene TRBJ2-7; TRBD2 matches at 10 bases. Per germline, CDR1 SGHDT and CDR2 YYEEEE. This CDR3 has 15 residues. The V gene end was trimmed by 3 bases and the J gene end by 2 bases; junction bases not matched to a gene: 5. Variable domain in full (rest from reference TRBV5-6 and TRBJ2-7): DAGVTQSPTHLIKTRGQQVTLRCSPKSGHDTVSWYQQALGQGPQFIFQYYEEEERQRGNFPDRFSGHQFPNYSSELNVNALLLGDSALYLCASSSLAGVPYEQYFGPGTRLTVT.

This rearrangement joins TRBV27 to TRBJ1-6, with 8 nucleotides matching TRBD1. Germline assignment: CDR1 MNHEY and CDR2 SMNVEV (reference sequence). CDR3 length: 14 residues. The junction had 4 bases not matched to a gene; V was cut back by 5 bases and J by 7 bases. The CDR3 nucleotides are TGTGCCAGCAGTACGACAGGGGCCAATTCACCCCTCCACTTT. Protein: CASSTTGANSPLHF.

CDR3 sequence: CASSMVDSGGDHEQFF. In nucleotides, the CDR3 is TGTGCCAGTAGTATGGTTGATAGCGGGGGGGACCATGAGCAGTTCTTC. The chain recombines TRBV19 with TRBJ2-1, with 11 bases matching TRBD2. The CDR3 loop spans 16 amino acids. Germline V CDR1 and CDR2: LNHDA, SQIVND (reference sequence). The junction had 9 bases not matched to a gene; V was cut back by 3 bases and J by 8 bases.

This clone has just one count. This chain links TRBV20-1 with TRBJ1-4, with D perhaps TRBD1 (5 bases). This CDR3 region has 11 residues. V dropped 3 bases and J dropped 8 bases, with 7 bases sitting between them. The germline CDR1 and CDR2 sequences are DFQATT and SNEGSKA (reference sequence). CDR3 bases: TGCAGTGCTAGGGGGGGGGAAAAACTGTTTTTT. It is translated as CSARGGEKLFF.

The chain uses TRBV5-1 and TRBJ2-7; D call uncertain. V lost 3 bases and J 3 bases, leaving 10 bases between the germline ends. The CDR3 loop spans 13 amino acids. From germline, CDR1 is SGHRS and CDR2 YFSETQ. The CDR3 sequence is CASSSGILYEQYF. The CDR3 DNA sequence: TGCGCCAGCAGCTCCGGTATTCTCTACGAGCAGTACTTC.

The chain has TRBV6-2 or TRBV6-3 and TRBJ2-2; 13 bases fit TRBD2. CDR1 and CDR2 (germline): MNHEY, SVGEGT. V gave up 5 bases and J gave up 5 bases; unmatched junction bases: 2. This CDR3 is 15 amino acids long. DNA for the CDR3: TGTGCCAGCAGTCAGGGACTAGCGGGAACCGGGGAGCTGTTTTTT. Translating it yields CASSQGLAGTGELFF.

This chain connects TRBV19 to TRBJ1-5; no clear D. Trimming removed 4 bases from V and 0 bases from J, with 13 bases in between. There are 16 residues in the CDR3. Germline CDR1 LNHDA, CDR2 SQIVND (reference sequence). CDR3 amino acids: CASSTPDFYSNQPQHF. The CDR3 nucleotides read TGTGCCAGTAGTACCCCTGACTTTTATAGCAATCAGCCCCAGCATTTT.

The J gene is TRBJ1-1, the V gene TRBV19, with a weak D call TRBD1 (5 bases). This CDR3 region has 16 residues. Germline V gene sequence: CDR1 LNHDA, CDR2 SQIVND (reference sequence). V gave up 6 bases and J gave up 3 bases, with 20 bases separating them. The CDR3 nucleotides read TGTGCCAGTAGCCAGGGATTCGGATTGGCGGACACTGAAGCTTTCTTT. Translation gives CASSQGFGLADTEAFF.

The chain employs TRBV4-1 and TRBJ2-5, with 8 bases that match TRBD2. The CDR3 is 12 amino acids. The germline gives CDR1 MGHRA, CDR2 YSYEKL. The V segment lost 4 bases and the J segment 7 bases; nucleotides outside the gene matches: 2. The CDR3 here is CASSRAGGTQYF. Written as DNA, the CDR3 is TGCGCCAGCAGCCGCGCGGGAGGGACCCAGTACTTC.

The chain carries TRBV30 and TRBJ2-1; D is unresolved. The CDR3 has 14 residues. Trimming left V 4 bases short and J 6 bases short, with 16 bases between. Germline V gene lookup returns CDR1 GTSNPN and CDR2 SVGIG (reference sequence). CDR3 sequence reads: CAWMSPFLRNEQFF. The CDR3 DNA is TGTGCCTGGATGAGCCCCTTTCTCCGCAATGAGCAGTTCTTC.